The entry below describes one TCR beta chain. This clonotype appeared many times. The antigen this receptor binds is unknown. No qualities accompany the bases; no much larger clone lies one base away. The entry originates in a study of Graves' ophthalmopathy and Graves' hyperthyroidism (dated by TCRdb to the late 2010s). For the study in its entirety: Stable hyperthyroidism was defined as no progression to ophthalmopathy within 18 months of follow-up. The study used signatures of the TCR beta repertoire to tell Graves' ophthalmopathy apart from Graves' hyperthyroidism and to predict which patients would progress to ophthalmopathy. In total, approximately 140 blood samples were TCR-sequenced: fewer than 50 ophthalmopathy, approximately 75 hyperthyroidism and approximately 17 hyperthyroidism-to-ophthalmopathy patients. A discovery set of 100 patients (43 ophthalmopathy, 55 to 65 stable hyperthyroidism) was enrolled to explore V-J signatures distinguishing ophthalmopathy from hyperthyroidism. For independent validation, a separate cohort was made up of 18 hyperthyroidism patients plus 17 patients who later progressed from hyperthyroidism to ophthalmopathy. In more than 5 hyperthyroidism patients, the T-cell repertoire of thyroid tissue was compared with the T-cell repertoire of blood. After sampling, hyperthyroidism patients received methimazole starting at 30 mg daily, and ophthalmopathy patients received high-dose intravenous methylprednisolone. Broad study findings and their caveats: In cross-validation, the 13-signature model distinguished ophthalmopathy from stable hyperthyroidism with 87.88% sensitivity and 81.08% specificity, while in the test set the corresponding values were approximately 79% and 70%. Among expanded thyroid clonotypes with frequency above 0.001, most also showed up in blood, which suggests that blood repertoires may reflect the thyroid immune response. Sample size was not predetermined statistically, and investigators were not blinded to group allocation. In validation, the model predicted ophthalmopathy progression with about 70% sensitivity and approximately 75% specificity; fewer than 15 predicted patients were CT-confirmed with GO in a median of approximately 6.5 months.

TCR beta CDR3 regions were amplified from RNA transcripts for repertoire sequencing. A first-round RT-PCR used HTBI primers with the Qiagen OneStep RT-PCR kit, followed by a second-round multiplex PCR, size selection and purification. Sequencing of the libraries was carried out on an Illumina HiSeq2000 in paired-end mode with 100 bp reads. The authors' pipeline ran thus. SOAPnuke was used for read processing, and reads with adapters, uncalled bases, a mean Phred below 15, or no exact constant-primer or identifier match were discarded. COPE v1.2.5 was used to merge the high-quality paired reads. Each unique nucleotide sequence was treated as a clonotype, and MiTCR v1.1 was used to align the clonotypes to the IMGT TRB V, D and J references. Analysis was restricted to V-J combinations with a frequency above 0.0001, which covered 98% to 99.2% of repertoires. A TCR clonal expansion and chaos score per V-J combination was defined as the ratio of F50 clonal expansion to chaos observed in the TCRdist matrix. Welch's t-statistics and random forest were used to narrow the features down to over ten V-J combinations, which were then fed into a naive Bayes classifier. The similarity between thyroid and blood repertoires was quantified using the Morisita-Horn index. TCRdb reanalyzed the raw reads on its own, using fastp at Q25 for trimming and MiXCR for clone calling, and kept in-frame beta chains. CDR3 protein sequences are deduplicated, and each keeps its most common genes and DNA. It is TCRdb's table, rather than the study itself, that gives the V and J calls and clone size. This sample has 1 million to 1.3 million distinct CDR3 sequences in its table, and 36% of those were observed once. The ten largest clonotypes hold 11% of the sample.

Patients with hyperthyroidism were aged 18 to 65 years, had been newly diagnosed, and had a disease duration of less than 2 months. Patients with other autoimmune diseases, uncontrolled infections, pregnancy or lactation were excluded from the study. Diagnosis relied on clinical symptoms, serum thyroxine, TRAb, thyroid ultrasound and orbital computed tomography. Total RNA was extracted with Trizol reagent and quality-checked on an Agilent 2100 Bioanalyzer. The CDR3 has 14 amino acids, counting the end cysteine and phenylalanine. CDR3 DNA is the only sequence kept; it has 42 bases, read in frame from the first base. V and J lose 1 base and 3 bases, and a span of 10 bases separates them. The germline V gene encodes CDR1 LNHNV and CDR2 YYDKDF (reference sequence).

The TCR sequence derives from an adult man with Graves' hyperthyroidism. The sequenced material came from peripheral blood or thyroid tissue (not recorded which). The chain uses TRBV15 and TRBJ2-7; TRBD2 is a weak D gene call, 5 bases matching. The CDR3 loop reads CATSRALEIYEQYF. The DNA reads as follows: TGTGCCACCAGCAGAGCACTAGAAATCTACGAGCAGTACTTC.